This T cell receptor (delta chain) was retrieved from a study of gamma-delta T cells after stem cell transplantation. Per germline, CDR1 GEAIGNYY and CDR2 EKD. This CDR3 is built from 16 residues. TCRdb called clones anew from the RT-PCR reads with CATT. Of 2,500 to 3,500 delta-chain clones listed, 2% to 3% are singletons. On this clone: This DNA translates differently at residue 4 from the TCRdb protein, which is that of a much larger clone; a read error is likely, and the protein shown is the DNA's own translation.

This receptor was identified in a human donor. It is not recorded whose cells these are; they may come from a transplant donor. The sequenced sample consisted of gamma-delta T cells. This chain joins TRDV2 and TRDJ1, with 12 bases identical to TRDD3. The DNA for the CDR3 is TGTGCCTGTGCCACCCTGGGGGATACGAACACCGATAAACTCATCTTT. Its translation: CACATLGDTNTDKLIF.